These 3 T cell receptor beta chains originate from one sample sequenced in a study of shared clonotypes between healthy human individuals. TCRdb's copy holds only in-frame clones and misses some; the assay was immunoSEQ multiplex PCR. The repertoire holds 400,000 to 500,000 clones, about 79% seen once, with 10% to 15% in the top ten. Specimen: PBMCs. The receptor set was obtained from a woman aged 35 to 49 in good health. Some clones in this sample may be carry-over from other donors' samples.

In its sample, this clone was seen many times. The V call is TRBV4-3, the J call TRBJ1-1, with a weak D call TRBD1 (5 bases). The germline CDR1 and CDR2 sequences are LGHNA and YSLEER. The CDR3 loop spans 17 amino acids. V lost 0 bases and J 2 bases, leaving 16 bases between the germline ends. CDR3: CASSQDLAGRANTEAFF. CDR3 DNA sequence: TGCGCCAGCAGCCAAGATCTGGCAGGGAGGGCTAACACTGAAGCTTTCTTT.

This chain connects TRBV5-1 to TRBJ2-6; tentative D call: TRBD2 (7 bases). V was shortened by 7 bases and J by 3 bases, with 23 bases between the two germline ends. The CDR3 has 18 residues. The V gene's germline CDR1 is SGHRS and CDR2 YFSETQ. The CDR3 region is CASSRGGLRVDGANVLTF. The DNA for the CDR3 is TGCGCCAGCTCCCGCGGGGGCCTGCGAGTAGATGGGGCCAACGTCCTGACTTTC. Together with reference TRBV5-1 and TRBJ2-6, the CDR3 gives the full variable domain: KAGVTQTPRYLIKTRGQQVTLSCSPISGHRSVSWYQQTPGQGLQFLFEYFSETQRNKGNFPGRFSGRQFSNSRSEMNVSTLELGDSALYLCASSRGGLRVDGANVLTFGAGSRLTVL.

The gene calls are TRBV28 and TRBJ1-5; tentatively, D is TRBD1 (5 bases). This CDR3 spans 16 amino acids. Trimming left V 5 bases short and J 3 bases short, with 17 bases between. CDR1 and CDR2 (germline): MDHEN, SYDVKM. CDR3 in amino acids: CASSPPGGAPNQPQHF. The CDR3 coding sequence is TGTGCCAGCAGTCCCCCGGGGGGTGCCCCCAATCAGCCCCAGCATTTT. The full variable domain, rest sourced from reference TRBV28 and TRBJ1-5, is DVKVTQSSRYLVKRTGEKVFLECVQDMDHENMFWYRQDPGLGLRLIYFSYDVKMKEKGDIPEGYSVSREKKERFSLILESASTNQTSMYLCASSPPGGAPNQPQHFGDGTRLSIL.